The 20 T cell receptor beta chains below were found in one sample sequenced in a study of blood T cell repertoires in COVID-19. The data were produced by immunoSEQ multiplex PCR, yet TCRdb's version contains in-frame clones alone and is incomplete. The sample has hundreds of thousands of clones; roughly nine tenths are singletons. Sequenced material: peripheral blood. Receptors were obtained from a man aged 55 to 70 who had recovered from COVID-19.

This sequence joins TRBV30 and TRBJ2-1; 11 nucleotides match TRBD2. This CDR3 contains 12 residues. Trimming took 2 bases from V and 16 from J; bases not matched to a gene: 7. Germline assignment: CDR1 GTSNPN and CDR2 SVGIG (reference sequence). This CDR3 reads CAWSPGLAGQFF. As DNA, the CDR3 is TGTGCCTGGAGTCCCGGACTAGCGGGCCAATTCTTC.

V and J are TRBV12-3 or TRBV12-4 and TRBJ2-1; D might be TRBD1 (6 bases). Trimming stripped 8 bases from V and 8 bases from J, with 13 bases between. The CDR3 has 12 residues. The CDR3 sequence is CASGTRGYEQFF. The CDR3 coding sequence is TGTGCCAGCGGCACGAGGGGGTATGAGCAGTTCTTC.

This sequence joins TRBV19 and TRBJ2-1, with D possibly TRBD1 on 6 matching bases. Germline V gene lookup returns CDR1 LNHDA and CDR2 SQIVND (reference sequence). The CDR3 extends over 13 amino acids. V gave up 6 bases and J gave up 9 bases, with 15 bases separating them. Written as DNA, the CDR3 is TGTGCCAGTAGGACACAGGGTTCTGGTGAGCAGTTCTTC. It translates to CASRTQGSGEQFF.

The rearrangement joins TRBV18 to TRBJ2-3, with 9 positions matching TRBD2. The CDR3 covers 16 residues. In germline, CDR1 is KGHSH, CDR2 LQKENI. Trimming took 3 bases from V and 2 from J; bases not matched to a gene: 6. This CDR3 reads CASSPGPGLATDTQYF. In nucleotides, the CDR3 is TGTGCCAGCTCACCCGGTCCGGGACTAGCCACAGATACGCAGTATTTT.

CDR3 DNA: TGCGCCAGCACCGTTAAACAGGGAACTGAAGCTTTCTTT. It is translated as CASTVKQGTEAFF. The rearrangement uses TRBV5-1 and TRBJ1-1; maybe TRBD1 (6 bases). V was clipped by 6 bases and J by 5 bases, with 14 bases between them. The CDR3 covers 13 residues. Germline CDR1 SGHRS, CDR2 YFSETQ.

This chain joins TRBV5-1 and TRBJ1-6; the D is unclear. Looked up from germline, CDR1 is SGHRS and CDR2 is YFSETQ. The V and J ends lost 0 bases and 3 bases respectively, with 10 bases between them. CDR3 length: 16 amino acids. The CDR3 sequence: CASSLVGGYYNSPLHF. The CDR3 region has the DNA TGCGCCAGCAGCTTGGTTGGAGGATACTATAATTCACCCCTCCACTTT.

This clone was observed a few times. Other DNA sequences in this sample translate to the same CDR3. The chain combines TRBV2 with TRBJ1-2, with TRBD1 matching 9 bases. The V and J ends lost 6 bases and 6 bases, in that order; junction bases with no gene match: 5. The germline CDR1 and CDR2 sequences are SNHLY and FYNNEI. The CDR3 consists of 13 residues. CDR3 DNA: TGTGCCAGCAGCCGGGACAGGGTCGATGGCTACACCTTC. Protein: CASSRDRVDGYTF.

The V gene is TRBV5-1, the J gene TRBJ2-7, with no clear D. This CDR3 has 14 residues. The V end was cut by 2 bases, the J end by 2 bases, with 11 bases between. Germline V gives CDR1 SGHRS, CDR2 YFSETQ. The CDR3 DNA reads TGCGCCAGCAGCTTTTTGGGCAAGACCTACGAGCAGTACTTC. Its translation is CASSFLGKTYEQYF.

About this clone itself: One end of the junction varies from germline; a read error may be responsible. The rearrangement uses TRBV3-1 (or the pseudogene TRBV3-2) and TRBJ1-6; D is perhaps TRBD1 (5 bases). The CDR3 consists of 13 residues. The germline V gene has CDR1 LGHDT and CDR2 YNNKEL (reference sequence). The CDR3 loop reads CASSRGELREKYF. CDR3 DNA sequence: TGTGCCAGCAGCCGGGGGGAGCTCCGGGAAAAATACTTT.

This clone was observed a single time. The CDR3 nucleotides are TGTGCCAGCAGCCAATTCAGCGGGGGGTTCATCGGGCAGTACTTC. Its protein product is CASSQFSGGFIGQYF. This sequence joins TRBV3-1 (or the pseudogene TRBV3-2) and TRBJ2-7; 9 nucleotides agree with TRBD2. Germline V gives CDR1 LGHDT, CDR2 YNNKEL (reference sequence). Germline trimming cut 2 bases from V and 9 bases from J; bases unmatched to any gene: 11. The CDR3 is made up of 15 amino acids.

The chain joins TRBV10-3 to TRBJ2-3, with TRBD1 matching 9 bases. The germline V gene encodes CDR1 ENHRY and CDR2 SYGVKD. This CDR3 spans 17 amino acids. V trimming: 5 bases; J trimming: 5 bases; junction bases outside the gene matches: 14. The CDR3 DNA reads TGTGCCATCAGTATAGGACAGGGGAAAAAAAACGGAGATACGCAGTATTTT. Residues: CAISIGQGKKNGDTQYF.

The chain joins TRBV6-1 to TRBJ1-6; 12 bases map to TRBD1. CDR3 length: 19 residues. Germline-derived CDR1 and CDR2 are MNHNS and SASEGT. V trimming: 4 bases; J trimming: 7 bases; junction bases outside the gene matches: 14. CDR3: CASSGLGTGGVKYNSPLHF. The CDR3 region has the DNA TGTGCCAGCAGTGGCTTAGGGACAGGGGGCGTAAAGTACAATTCACCCCTCCACTTT.

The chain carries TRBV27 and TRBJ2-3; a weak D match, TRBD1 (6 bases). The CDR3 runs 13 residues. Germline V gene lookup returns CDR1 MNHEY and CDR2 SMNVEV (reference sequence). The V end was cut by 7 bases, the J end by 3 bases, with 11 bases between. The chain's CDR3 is CASKGVRTDTQYF. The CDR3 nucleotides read TGTGCCAGCAAGGGGGTCAGAACAGATACGCAGTATTTT.

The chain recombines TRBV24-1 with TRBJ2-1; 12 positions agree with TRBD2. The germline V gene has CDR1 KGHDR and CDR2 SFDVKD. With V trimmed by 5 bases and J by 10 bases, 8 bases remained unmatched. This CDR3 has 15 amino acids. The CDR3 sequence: CATSAWTSGTSEQFF. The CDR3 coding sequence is TGTGCCACCAGTGCTTGGACTAGCGGGACCTCGGAGCAGTTCTTC.

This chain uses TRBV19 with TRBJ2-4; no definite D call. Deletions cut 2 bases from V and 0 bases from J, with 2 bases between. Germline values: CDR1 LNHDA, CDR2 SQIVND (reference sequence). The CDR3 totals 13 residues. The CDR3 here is CASSILAKNIQYF. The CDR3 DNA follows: TGTGCCAGTAGTATACTAGCCAAAAACATTCAGTACTTC.

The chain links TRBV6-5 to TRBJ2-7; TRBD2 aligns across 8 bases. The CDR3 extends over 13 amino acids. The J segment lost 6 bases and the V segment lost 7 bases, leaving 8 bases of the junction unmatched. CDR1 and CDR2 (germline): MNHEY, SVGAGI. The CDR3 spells CASNEAGGGEQYF. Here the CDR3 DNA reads TGTGCCAGCAACGAGGCGGGGGGCGGCGAGCAGTACTTC.

In nucleotides, the CDR3 is TGTGCCAGCAGCCCGGACAGCAACCCTAACAATGAGCAGTTCTTC. It yields the protein CASSPDSNPNNEQFF. The chain joins TRBV6-6 to TRBJ2-1; D perhaps matches TRBD1 (6 bases). Trimming took 6 bases from V and 5 from J, leaving 17 bases between them. The CDR3 extends over 15 amino acids. Germline V CDR1 and CDR2: MNHNY, SVGAGI (reference sequence).

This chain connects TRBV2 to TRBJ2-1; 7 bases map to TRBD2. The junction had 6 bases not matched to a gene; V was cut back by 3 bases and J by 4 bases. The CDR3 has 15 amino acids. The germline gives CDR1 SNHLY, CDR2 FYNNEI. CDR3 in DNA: TGTGCCAGCAGTGACTCGGCGGGGGAATACAATGAGCAGTTCTTC. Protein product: CASSDSAGEYNEQFF.

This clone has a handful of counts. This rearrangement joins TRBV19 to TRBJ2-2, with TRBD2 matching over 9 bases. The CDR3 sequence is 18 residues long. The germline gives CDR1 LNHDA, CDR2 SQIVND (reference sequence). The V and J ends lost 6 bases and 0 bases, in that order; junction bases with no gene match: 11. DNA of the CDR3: TGTGCCAGTAGCTCCCCCAGGGCTAGCGGGGCGAACACCGGGGAGCTGTTTTTT. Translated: CASSSPRASGANTGELFF.

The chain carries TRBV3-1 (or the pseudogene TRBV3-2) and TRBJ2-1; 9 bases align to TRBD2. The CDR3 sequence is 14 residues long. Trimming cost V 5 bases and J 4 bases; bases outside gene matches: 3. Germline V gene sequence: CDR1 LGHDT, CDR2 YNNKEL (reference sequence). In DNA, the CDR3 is TGTGCCAGCAGCGGGCTAGCGGGGTACAATGAGCAGTTCTTC. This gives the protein CASSGLAGYNEQFF.